These 31 T cell receptor beta chains originate from one sample sequenced in a study of T cells after yellow fever vaccination. TCRdb independently ran MiXCR on the 5' RACE reads; one entry per CDR3 protein. The sample holds 250,000 to 400,000 distinct CDR3 sequences, approximately 4.5% seen once. This specimen consisted of PBMCs, obtained 15 days after the yellow fever booster vaccination. These TCRs come from a man between 18 and 29 years old who received the YFV17D yellow fever vaccine.

The rearrangement joins TRBV21-1 to TRBJ1-6; the D call in the table, TRBD1, was not verified against the DNA. TRBV21-1 is termed a pseudogene. The length of the CDR3 is 14 residues. In DNA, the CDR3 is TGTGCCAGCAGCAACCGGACAGGGCAGTCACCCCTCCACTTT. This translates into CASSNRTGQSPLHF.

This clonotype was seen a handful of times. The V call is TRBV12-3 or TRBV12-4, the J call TRBJ1-1; a possible D gene is TRBD1 (6 bases). The CDR3 has 14 amino acids. Deletions cut 2 bases from V and 4 bases from J, with 11 bases between. The CDR3 coding sequence is TGTGCCAGCAGTTTAATCCAGGGGTTCACTGAAGCTTTCTTT. Residues: CASSLIQGFTEAFF.

The rearrangement uses TRBV9 and TRBJ2-2; D is undetermined. The CDR3 runs 14 residues. Germline V gene lookup returns CDR1 SGDLS and CDR2 YYNGEE. Between the trimmed V and J ends, which lost 2 bases and 5 bases, there was a span of 10 bases. The DNA for the CDR3 is TGTGCCAGCAGCGTGCGCACGTGGACCGGGGAGCTGTTTTTT. Residues: CASSVRTWTGELFF.

This clonotype was counted ten times or more. The rearrangement joins TRBV6-2 or TRBV6-3 to TRBJ1-1; no reliable D call. The CDR3 loop spans 13 amino acids. Deletions cut 3 bases from V and 4 bases from J, with 9 bases between. Per germline, CDR1 MNHEY and CDR2 SVGEGT. DNA of the CDR3: TGTGCCAGCAGTTATCTATACACCACTGAAGCTTTCTTT. Translated: CASSYLYTTEAFF.

In its sample, this clonotype was seen many times. V usage is TRBV29-1 and J usage is TRBJ1-5, with TRBD1 identical over 7 bases. The V gene's germline CDR1 is SQVTM and CDR2 ANQGSEA. The CDR3 runs to 13 residues. V trimming: 6 bases; J trimming: 0 bases; junction bases outside the gene matches: 2. The CDR3 reads CSVGTASNQPQHF. The CDR3 DNA follows: TGCAGCGTCGGGACAGCTAGCAATCAGCCCCAGCATTTT.

This clonotype showed up just a few times. The rearrangement joins TRBV24-1 to TRBJ1-2; D not certain. Per the germline V gene, CDR1 is KGHDR and CDR2 is SFDVKD. The CDR3 has 12 residues. Trimming removed 3 bases from V and 7 bases from J, with 8 bases in between. CDR3 coding DNA: TGTGCCACCAGTGATGGTTTCGGTGGCTACACCTTC. Amino acid sequence: CATSDGFGGYTF.

The sample holds a few counts of this clonotype. The chain carries TRBV5-6 and TRBJ2-4; TRBD1 is a possible D gene (6 bases). V was shortened by 7 bases and J by 3 bases, with 14 bases between the two germline ends. Per germline, CDR1 SGHDT and CDR2 YYEEEE. This CDR3 is built from 14 residues. The CDR3 region has the DNA TGTGCCAGCGGCTCAGGGGTAGGCAAAAACATTCAGTACTTC. Translating it yields CASGSGVGKNIQYF.

This clonotype has ten or more counts. The genes are TRBV6-5 and TRBJ2-7, with 9 bases lining up with TRBD1. The CDR3 sequence is 15 residues long. CDR1 is MNHEY and CDR2 is SVGAGI in the germline V gene. Trimming cost V 0 bases and J 2 bases; bases outside gene matches: 2. CDR3 nucleotide sequence: TGTGCCAGCAGTTACTCCCGGACAGGGGCCTACGAGCAGTACGTC. Its protein product is CASSYSRTGAYEQYV.

Many counts were recorded for this clonotype. The V and J genes are TRBV6-5 and TRBJ1-1; D might be TRBD1 (5 bases). This CDR3 spans 14 amino acids. Looked up from germline, CDR1 is MNHEY and CDR2 is SVGAGI. V was clipped by 6 bases and J by 3 bases, with 14 bases between them. CDR3 nucleotide sequence: TGTGCCAGCAGGCCCCTGGGGGGGGACACTGAAGCTTTCTTT. This encodes CASRPLGGDTEAFF.

This clonotype was seen at least ten times. The chain combines TRBV7-9 with TRBJ2-7; possible D gene TRBD2, 5 bases. Between the trimmed V and J ends, which lost 4 bases and 5 bases, there was a span of 9 bases. Germline V gives CDR1 SEHNR, CDR2 FQNEAQ (reference sequence). CDR3 length: 12 amino acids. CDR3 nucleotides: TGTGCCAGCAGCTCCGGGGTGAACGAGCAGTACTTC. This sequence encodes CASSSGVNEQYF.

The sample holds many counts of this clonotype. The chain combines TRBV6-5 with TRBJ1-2; 8 bases fit TRBD1. The J segment lost 5 bases and the V segment lost 6 bases, leaving 8 bases of the junction unmatched. CDR3 length equals 14 residues. Per the germline V gene, CDR1 is MNHEY and CDR2 is SVGAGI. In DNA form, the CDR3 reads TGTGCCAGCAGGCCCGGGACAGGCCCGTATGGCTACACCTTC. This encodes CASRPGTGPYGYTF.

As to this clonotype: This is likely a read error, given that the CDR3 carries no conserved phenylalanine or tryptophan at its end. The DNA is left out, because the CDR3 cannot be placed on it with certainty; the CDR3 is given as TCRdb lists it. V is TRBV20-1 and J is TRBJ1-3; whether TRBD1, the table's D call, matches the DNA was not checked. CDR1 DFQATT and CDR2 SNEGSKA come from the germline V gene (reference sequence). The CDR3 is 10 residues long, counting both termini. The CDR3 spells CSGARGAADL.

This clonotype was detected ten times or more. The J gene is TRBJ1-4, the V gene TRBV10-3; D gene ambiguous. Germline CDR1 and CDR2: ENHRY and SYGVKD. The CDR3 spans 14 residues. V lost 0 bases, J lost 5 bases, and 7 bases lay in between. The DNA for the CDR3 is TGTGCCATCAGTGAGTCTCCGGAAAATGAAAAACTGTTTTTT. It codes for CAISESPENEKLFF.

The J gene is TRBJ2-1, the V gene TRBV5-1; 7 bases are shared with TRBD2. Losses at the gene ends were 0 bases for V and 6 bases for J; bases not matched to a gene: 6. Germline values: CDR1 SGHRS, CDR2 YFSETQ. The length of the CDR3 is 15 residues. CDR3 loop: CASSLDGGFRNEQFF. CDR3 nucleotide sequence: TGCGCCAGCAGCTTGGACGGGGGGTTCCGCAATGAGCAGTTCTTC.

This clonotype was observed a few times. This chain joins TRBV2 and TRBJ1-6, with D unresolved. Trimming pared 7 bases from V and 4 bases from J, leaving 11 bases between. This CDR3 has 14 amino acids. The germline V gene has CDR1 SNHLY and CDR2 FYNNEI. CDR3 amino acids: CASTGQLYNSPLHF. DNA for the CDR3: TGTGCCAGCACTGGGCAGCTGTATAATTCACCCCTCCACTTT.

The J gene is TRBJ1-5, the V gene TRBV20-1; maybe TRBD1 (5 bases). Trimming left V 0 bases short and J 2 bases short, with 14 bases between. This CDR3 spans 16 amino acids. Germline-derived CDR1 and CDR2 are DFQATT and SNEGSKA (reference sequence). CDR3 loop: CSARDAAGGGNQPQHF. The CDR3 DNA sequence: TGCAGTGCTAGAGATGCGGCAGGAGGGGGCAATCAGCCCCAGCATTTT.

The V and J genes are TRBV6-2 or TRBV6-3 and TRBJ2-7, with a weak D call TRBD2 (6 bases). The germline V gene has CDR1 MNHEY and CDR2 SVGEGT. The CDR3 is 16 residues long. V lost 6 bases and J 2 bases, leaving 20 bases between the germline ends. The CDR3 loop is CASRDSIVRTTYEQYF. The CDR3 nucleotides are TGTGCCAGCAGAGATAGCATAGTGAGGACTACCTACGAGCAGTACTTC.

The chain couples TRBV12-3 or TRBV12-4 to TRBJ1-2; 10 bases map to TRBD1. The length of the CDR3 is 15 residues. Trimming cost V 0 bases and J 5 bases; bases outside gene matches: 3. CDR3 residues: CASSLADRGPYGYTF. The DNA for the CDR3 is TGTGCCAGCAGTTTAGCCGACAGGGGGCCTTATGGCTACACCTTC.

This clonotype has a count of ten or more. This sequence joins TRBV7-3 and TRBJ2-1; 8 bases fit TRBD2. Germline CDR1 reads SGHTA; CDR2 reads FQGTGA. The CDR3 spans 15 residues. The V segment lost 5 bases and the J segment 0 bases; nucleotides outside the gene matches: 3. The CDR3 sequence is CASSPLAGSYNEQFF. CDR3 in DNA: TGTGCCAGCAGCCCCCTAGCGGGCTCCTACAATGAGCAGTTCTTC.

J is TRBJ2-1 and V is TRBV12-3 or TRBV12-4; a weak D match, TRBD1 (6 bases). V was cut by 6 bases and J by 6 bases, with 12 bases left in between. CDR3 size: 13 residues. The CDR3 DNA sequence: TGTGCCAGCAGGATTTCAGGGGTCAATGAGCAGTTCTTC. Its translation is CASRISGVNEQFF.

The sample holds a few counts of this clonotype. This rearrangement joins TRBV4-1 to TRBJ2-5; D remains ambiguous. The V gene lost 1 base and the J gene lost 1 base, with 13 bases spanning the gap. The CDR3 loop spans 16 amino acids. Germline CDR1 and CDR2: MGHRA and YSYEKL. The CDR3 coding sequence is TGCGCCAGCAGCCAAGGGGGTGGACGCTTCCAAGAGACCCAGTACTTC. This encodes CASSQGGGRFQETQYF.

The V gene is TRBV2, the J gene TRBJ1-6, with D possibly matching TRBD1 (6 bases). The CDR3 is 16 amino acids. The germline V gene encodes CDR1 SNHLY and CDR2 FYNNEI. Between the trimmed V and J ends, which lost 6 bases and 1 base, there was a span of 13 bases. The DNA of the CDR3 is TGTGCCAGCAGCGGGACACCGACTTCCTATAATTCACCCCTCCACTTT. Translated, it gives CASSGTPTSYNSPLHF.

At least ten counts were recorded for this clonotype. The chain employs TRBV18 and TRBJ1-2; D remains unclear. The CDR3 is 14 residues long. V was clipped by 5 bases and J by 8 bases, with 18 bases between them. The germline V gene encodes CDR1 KGHSH and CDR2 LQKENI. CDR3 coding DNA: TGTGCCAGCTCAGCGGCAAACTCGGATGTAGGCTACACCTTC. This gives the protein CASSAANSDVGYTF.

The genes are TRBV25-1 and TRBJ2-5, with 10 bases lining up with TRBD2. The CDR3 contains 13 residues. After removal of 4 bases from V and 5 bases from J, the junction contained 1 base not matched to a gene. Germline lookup yields CDR1 MGHDK and CDR2 SYGVNS. This chain's CDR3 is CASSVSGGETQYF. The CDR3 DNA reads as TGTGCCAGCAGTGTTAGCGGGGGGGAGACCCAGTACTTC.

This clonotype was detected a few times. The CDR3, as DNA: TGTGCCAGCAGCTTCACTAGCGGGGGCACAGATACGCAGTATTTT. The encoded protein is CASSFTSGGTDTQYF. The V gene is TRBV7-9, the J gene TRBJ2-3; TRBD2 matches at 10 bases. Germline V lookup: CDR1 SEHNR, CDR2 FQNEAQ (reference sequence). Germline trimming cut 3 bases from V and 1 base from J; bases unmatched to any gene: 1. This CDR3 is built from 15 residues.

This clonotype was found many times. The chain combines TRBV7-2 with TRBJ2-1, with D perhaps matching TRBD2 (7 bases). In germline, CDR1 is SGHTA, CDR2 FQGNSA. This CDR3 comprises 15 residues. The V end was cut by 3 bases, the J end by 3 bases, with 12 bases between. CDR3 sequence (DNA): TGTGCCAGCAGCTTGGGGGGGGCGGTCTACAATGAGCAGTTCTTC. Translated: CASSLGGAVYNEQFF.

This clonotype was seen at least ten times. This chain uses TRBV5-1 with TRBJ1-4; D remains ambiguous. Per the germline V gene, CDR1 is SGHRS and CDR2 is YFSETQ. V was shortened by 0 bases and J by 2 bases, with 8 bases between the two germline ends. This CDR3 is 15 amino acids long. The CDR3 DNA reads TGCGCCAGCAGCTTGGCCGGATCGACTAATGAAAAACTGTTTTTT. Translating it yields CASSLAGSTNEKLFF.

The V call is TRBV18, the J call TRBJ2-3, with 12 bases identical to TRBD1. V was clipped by 3 bases and J by 1 base; unmatched bases: 2. This CDR3 has 16 amino acids. The germline V gene encodes CDR1 KGHSH and CDR2 LQKENI. The CDR3 coding sequence is TGTGCCAGCTCACCCCGGGACAGGGGGCGCACAGATACGCAGTATTTT. Amino acid sequence: CASSPRDRGRTDTQYF.

The chain carries TRBV5-4 and TRBJ1-2; 7 positions match TRBD1. Germline values: CDR1 SGHNT, CDR2 YYREEE (reference sequence). V lost 4 bases and J lost 7; bases outside the gene matches: 10. The length of the CDR3 is 14 residues. CDR3 residues: CASSTSDRDLGYTF. CDR3 sequence (DNA): TGTGCCAGCAGCACCAGCGACAGGGACCTTGGCTACACCTTC.

In DNA form, the CDR3 reads TGCGCCAGCAGCCAAGAAGCCTCCGGGACACTCTATGGCTACACCTTC. As protein: CASSQEASGTLYGYTF. The J gene is TRBJ1-2, the V gene TRBV4-1; possible D gene TRBD1, 6 bases. V lost 0 bases and J 4 bases, leaving 15 bases between the germline ends. This CDR3 has 16 residues. Germline assignment: CDR1 MGHRA and CDR2 YSYEKL.

This clonotype was seen at least ten times. The chain couples TRBV5-1 to TRBJ1-1; D ambiguous. V was cut by 4 bases and J by 1 base, with 14 bases left in between. This CDR3 has 15 amino acids. Germline V lookup: CDR1 SGHRS, CDR2 YFSETQ. This chain's CDR3 is CASSTTPQENTEAFF. Written as DNA, the CDR3 is TGCGCCAGCAGCACCACCCCCCAGGAGAACACTGAAGCTTTCTTT.